The 10 T cell receptor beta chains listed next were all sequenced from one sample in a study of cytomegalovirus exposure and HLA in healthy donors. PCR primers comprised 60 Vbeta and 13 Jbeta primers. The data were produced by immunoSEQ multiplex PCR, yet TCRdb's version contains in-frame clones alone and is incomplete. The sample has over 120,000 clones; approximately 84% are singletons. Sequenced sample: PBMCs. These receptors came from a woman aged 60-75 years in good health and CMV-seropositive.

Here the CDR3 reads CASSYSRTSVAGELFF. DNA of the CDR3: TGTGCCAGCAGTTACTCACGGACTAGCGTTGCCGGGGAGCTGTTTTTT. The chain couples TRBV6-5 to TRBJ2-2; 9 positions match TRBD2. This CDR3 contains 16 residues. The V and J ends lost 0 bases and 6 bases, in that order; junction bases with no gene match: 5. Germline CDR1 reads MNHEY; CDR2 reads SVGAGI.

J is TRBJ1-5 and V is TRBV19; 7 bases match TRBD1. Germline CDR1 reads LNHDA; CDR2 reads SQIVND (reference sequence). The V and J ends lost 5 bases and 4 bases, in that order; junction bases with no gene match: 17. This CDR3 is built from 18 residues. CDR3 nucleotides: TGTGCCAGTAGTCCACTAAAGGGACAGTCGGGGCCAAATCAGCCCCAGCATTTT. It yields the protein CASSPLKGQSGPNQPQHF.

This rearrangement joins TRBV4-1 to TRBJ2-2; TRBD1 is a possible D gene (5 bases). CDR1 and CDR2 from the germline V gene are MGHRA and YSYEKL. The CDR3 spans 17 residues. V lost 0 bases and J 0 bases, leaving 11 bases between the germline ends. CDR3 DNA sequence: TGCGCCAGCAGCCAAGACCAGGGAAAGTCGAACACCGGGGAGCTGTTTTTT. Its protein product is CASSQDQGKSNTGELFF.

V gene TRBV19 combines with J gene TRBJ1-1; 8 bases map to TRBD1. Trimming cost V 4 bases and J 5 bases; bases outside gene matches: 6. This CDR3 region has 14 residues. Germline values: CDR1 LNHDA, CDR2 SQIVND (reference sequence). Here the CDR3 reads CASSTYRGGTEAFF. For the CDR3, the DNA is TGTGCCAGTAGTACGTACAGGGGGGGGACTGAAGCTTTCTTT.

In this sample, this clone turned up a few times. This chain uses TRBV5-1 with TRBJ1-2; 9 bases are shared with TRBD1. CDR3 length: 13 residues. Germline-derived CDR1 and CDR2 are SGHRS and YFSETQ. Trimming at V came to 1 base and at J to 6 bases, leaving 1 base not matched to a gene. The CDR3 protein is CASSLTGGDGYTF. CDR3 nucleotides: TGCGCCAGCAGCTTGACAGGGGGCGATGGCTACACCTTC.

This clone showed up just a few times. V usage is TRBV13 and J usage is TRBJ2-5, with D possibly matching TRBD1 (6 bases). The assigned J gene may be wrong: the sequence end matches TRBJ2-7 better. The CDR3 contains 11 residues. CDR1 and CDR2 (germline): PRHDT, FYEKMQ (reference sequence). The CDR3 is CASGTLYEQYF. The CDR3 DNA follows: TGTGCCAGCGGGACACTCTACGAGCAGTACTTC.

The rearrangement joins TRBV11-2 to TRBJ1-4; 8 bases line up with TRBD1. Germline lookup yields CDR1 SGHAT and CDR2 FQNNGV. The CDR3 totals 16 residues. V dropped 4 bases and J dropped 12; count of bases not matched to a gene: 16. CDR3: CASSSIRQGRAKELFF. The CDR3 DNA reads TGTGCCAGCAGCTCAATACGACAGGGGAGGGCTAAGGAACTGTTTTTT.

This chain connects TRBV6-5 to TRBJ2-1, with 8 bases lining up with TRBD2. This CDR3 comprises 14 residues. Trimming took 2 bases from V and 5 from J; bases not matched to a gene: 2. Germline CDR1 and CDR2: MNHEY and SVGAGI. The CDR3, as DNA: TGTGCCAGCAGTTACAAACTAGCGGACAATGAGCAGTTCTTC. It codes for CASSYKLADNEQFF.

J is TRBJ2-4 and V is TRBV5-1; the match to TRBD2 covers 15 bases. Germline CDR1 SGHRS, CDR2 YFSETQ. Trimming took 1 base from V and 15 from J; bases not matched to a gene: 11. The CDR3 contains 16 residues. CDR3 nucleotide sequence: TGCGCCAGCAGCTTGTGGGAGGGGACTAGCGGGAGGAGGCTGTACTTC. It encodes CASSLWEGTSGRRLYF.

The chain combines TRBV27 with TRBJ2-7; D might be TRBD2 (6 bases). Per germline, CDR1 MNHEY and CDR2 SMNVEV (reference sequence). The CDR3 length is 15 residues. The germline V and J ends were trimmed by 5 bases and 3 bases, with 17 bases remaining between them. The chain's CDR3 is CASSDRLGLHYEQYF. CDR3 nucleotides: TGTGCCAGCAGTGACCGACTAGGACTTCACTACGAGCAGTACTTC.